A single sample is the source of the 18 T cell receptor beta chains below, sequenced in a study of T cell repertoires in cytomegalovirus infection. TCRdb called the reads again in MiXCR, with one record for every CDR3 protein. The sample carries fewer than 850,000 distinct CDR3 sequences, 25% to 35% recorded once. No antigen is known for these receptors. The sequenced sample was cultured CD8+ T cells from PBMCs, obtained from culture after CMV antigen stimulation. These receptors originate from a human donor in good health (CMV status not recorded). Some clones in this sample may be carry-over from other donors' samples.

The sample holds a few counts of this clonotype. The J gene is TRBJ2-2, the V gene TRBV7-8; TRBD1 matches 10 bases. The CDR3 is made up of 13 amino acids. CDR1 is SGHVS and CDR2 is FQNEAQ in the germline V gene. V lost 10 bases and J lost 5; bases outside the gene matches: 4. The CDR3 reads CATRTGGTGELFF. The CDR3 DNA reads as TGTGCCACCAGGACAGGGGGGACCGGGGAGCTGTTTTTT.

The rearrangement links TRBV12-3 or TRBV12-4 to TRBJ2-3, with 9 bases aligning to TRBD2. The CDR3 runs 16 residues. Germline trimming cut 2 bases from V and 3 bases from J; bases unmatched to any gene: 6. Here the CDR3 DNA reads TGTGCCAGCAGTTTACTTAGCGCGGGGGGGACAGATACGCAGTATTTT. Translating gives CASSLLSAGGTDTQYF.

The CDR3 DNA reads as TGTGCCAGCAGTTCCCGACAGGGAAGGCTTGATTACACTGAAGCTTTCTTT. Residues: CASSSRQGRLDYTEAFF. The chain carries TRBV6-2 or TRBV6-3 and TRBJ1-1; 7 bases fit TRBD1. The V gene's germline CDR1 is MNHEY and CDR2 SVGEGT. This CDR3 is 17 amino acids long. With 4 bases clipped from V and 3 bases from J, the junction kept 14 bases outside the gene matches.

The rearrangement links TRBV20-1 to TRBJ2-7, with 10 bases fitting TRBD1. The CDR3 extends over 14 amino acids. The V gene end was trimmed by 6 bases and the J gene end by 3 bases; junction bases not matched to a gene: 8. Germline V gene sequence: CDR1 DFQATT, CDR2 SNEGSKA (reference sequence). CDR3 sequence (DNA): TGCAGTGCCCAGGACAGGGGGAAACTCTACGAGCAGTACGTC. Amino acids: CSAQDRGKLYEQYV.

The chain joins TRBV5-4 to TRBJ1-2; tentatively, D is TRBD1 (5 bases). The V gene's germline CDR1 is SGHNT and CDR2 YYREEE (reference sequence). There are 14 residues in the CDR3. Trimming shortened V by 2 bases and J by 4 bases, and 12 bases separated the two germline ends. The chain's CDR3 is CASSFRELTYGYTF. The CDR3 DNA follows: TGTGCCAGCAGCTTCAGGGAGCTAACCTATGGCTACACCTTC.

The chain employs TRBV19 and TRBJ1-2, with a possible D match to TRBD1 (6 bases). V lost 9 bases and J lost 8, with 13 bases in between. Per the germline V gene, CDR1 is LNHDA and CDR2 is SQIVND (reference sequence). The CDR3 has 11 amino acids. The CDR3 sequence: CASGGSLGYTF. CDR3 sequence (DNA): TGTGCCAGCGGGGGCAGTCTCGGCTACACCTTC.

As regards this clonotype: Compared with germline, one end of the junction differs, possibly owing to a read error. The chain combines TRBV12-3 or TRBV12-4 with TRBJ1-1; TRBD1 aligns across 11 bases. This CDR3 region has 14 residues. CDR3 coding DNA: TGCGCCAGCAGCACGGGACAGGGGGACACTGAAGCTTTCTTT. Its protein product is CASSTGQGDTEAFF.

This clonotype has a count of ten or more. The chain has TRBV7-2 and TRBJ1-6; D is uncertain. Germline CDR1 and CDR2: SGHTA and FQGNSA. The CDR3 totals 15 residues. Trimming removed 1 base at V and 10 bases at J, with 14 bases between. CDR3 bases: TGTGCCAGCAGCTTAGGGGAGGGTTTTCGATCACCCCTCCACTTT. It codes for CASSLGEGFRSPLHF.

V usage is TRBV11-2 and J usage is TRBJ2-1; TRBD2 might be the D (6 bases). Trimming removed 1 base from V and 6 bases from J, with 10 bases in between. CDR3 length: 14 residues. CDR1 SGHAT and CDR2 FQNNGV come from the germline V gene. The CDR3: CASSLVLAANEQFF. CDR3 in DNA: TGTGCCAGCAGCTTAGTACTAGCCGCCAATGAGCAGTTCTTC.

This clonotype has ten or more counts. The chain employs TRBV7-8 and TRBJ2-1; TRBD2 aligns across 10 bases. Trimming at V came to 5 bases and at J to 0 bases, leaving 13 bases not matched to a gene. The CDR3 totals 19 residues. Looked up from germline, CDR1 is SGHVS and CDR2 is FQNEAQ. In DNA form, the CDR3 reads TGTGCCAGCAGCAACCGTGGGCTAGCGGGGGAGAGCTCCTACAATGAGCAGTTCTTC. As protein: CASSNRGLAGESSYNEQFF. Full variable domain (rest looked up from reference TRBV7-8 and TRBJ2-1): GAGVSQSPRYKVAKRGQDVALRCDPISGHVSLFWYQQALGQGPEFLTYFQNEAQLDKSGLPSDRFFAERPEGSVSTLKIQRTQQEDSAVYLCASSNRGLAGESSYNEQFFGPGTRLTVL.

The rearrangement uses TRBV6-6 and TRBJ2-7; the D gene is possibly TRBD1 (6 bases). Trimming removed 5 bases at V and 1 base at J, with 15 bases between. Per germline, CDR1 MNHNY and CDR2 SVGAGI (reference sequence). This CDR3 has 15 amino acids. The CDR3 loop reads CASSVYSDRSYEQYV. As DNA, the CDR3 is TGTGCCAGCAGTGTATACTCTGACAGGTCCTACGAGCAGTACGTC.

V and J are TRBV19 and TRBJ1-1, with 10 nucleotides matching TRBD1. This CDR3 comprises 15 residues. Trimming cost V 7 bases and J 1 base; bases outside gene matches: 6. Germline assignment: CDR1 LNHDA and CDR2 SQIVND (reference sequence). CDR3 sequence (DNA): TGTGCCAGTAAGAATTGGGACAGGGGGAACACTGAAGCTTTCTTT. It codes for CASKNWDRGNTEAFF.

The chain recombines TRBV11-3 with TRBJ2-2, with a tentative D call TRBD2 (5 bases). There are 16 residues in the CDR3. Trimming left V 4 bases short and J 3 bases short, with 15 bases between. Germline V gene sequence: CDR1 SGHNT, CDR2 YENEEA. The CDR3 DNA sequence: TGTGCCAGCAGCTCCGGGGAGAAGGGATACACCGGGGAGCTGTTTTTT. Amino acids: CASSSGEKGYTGELFF.

This clonotype has more than one count but fewer than ten. The CDR3 region is CASSSPSGSPYNEQFF. The CDR3 region has the DNA TGTGCCAGCAGTTCCCCCTCTGGGTCCCCCTACAATGAGCAGTTCTTC. The gene calls are TRBV6-1 and TRBJ2-1; D unclear. From germline, CDR1 is MNHNS and CDR2 SASEGT. The V and J ends lost 5 bases and 2 bases respectively, with 16 bases between them. This CDR3 has 16 amino acids.

The chain employs TRBV20-1 and TRBJ1-1; no firm D call. This CDR3 spans 12 amino acids. Trimming took off 3 bases at V and 6 bases at J, with 11 bases between the two ends. Per the germline V gene, CDR1 is DFQATT and CDR2 is SNEGSKA (reference sequence). The CDR3 spells CSARTAFPEAFF. DNA for the CDR3: TGCAGTGCTAGGACGGCCTTCCCTGAAGCTTTCTTT.

This clonotype has only a few counts. The rearrangement joins TRBV6-1 to TRBJ1-2, with TRBD1 matching over 8 bases. The length of the CDR3 is 13 residues. The germline CDR1 and CDR2 sequences are MNHNS and SASEGT. Losses at the gene ends were 6 bases for V and 8 bases for J; bases not matched to a gene: 8. CDR3 in DNA: TGTGCCAGCAGAGGGACAGGTGAAATGGGCTACACCTTC. Translated, it gives CASRGTGEMGYTF.

This clonotype showed up just a few times. This chain uses TRBV18 with TRBJ1-6; no definite D call. The CDR3 runs to 15 residues. Germline V gene data show CDR1 as KGHSH and CDR2 as LQKENI. V dropped 2 bases and J dropped 5 bases, with 10 bases sitting between them. CDR3 nucleotides: TGTGCCAGCTCACCAGGGGTCAGTAATAATTCACCCCTCCACTTT. It encodes CASSPGVSNNSPLHF.

V and J are TRBV19 and TRBJ1-1; 7 bases are shared with TRBD1. Germline lookup yields CDR1 LNHDA and CDR2 SQIVND (reference sequence). The ends lost 4 bases at V and 3 bases at J; junction bases unmatched: 8. The CDR3 covers 15 residues. The CDR3 DNA is TGTGCCAGTAGTACTACCCCGACAGGGTACACTGAAGCTTTCTTT. Its translation is CASSTTPTGYTEAFF.